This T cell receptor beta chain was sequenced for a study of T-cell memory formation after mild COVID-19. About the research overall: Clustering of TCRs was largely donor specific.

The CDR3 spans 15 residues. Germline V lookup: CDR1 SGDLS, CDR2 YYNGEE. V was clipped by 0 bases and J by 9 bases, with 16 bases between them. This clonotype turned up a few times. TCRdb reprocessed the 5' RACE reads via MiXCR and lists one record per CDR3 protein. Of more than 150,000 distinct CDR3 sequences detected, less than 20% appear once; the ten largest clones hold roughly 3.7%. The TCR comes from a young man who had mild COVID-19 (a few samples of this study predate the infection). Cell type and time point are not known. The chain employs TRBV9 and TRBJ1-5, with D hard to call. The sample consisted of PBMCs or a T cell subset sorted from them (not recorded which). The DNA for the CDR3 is TGTGCCAGCAGCGTAGATCAGGAACCTCTGAGGCCCCAGCATTTT. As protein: CASSVDQEPLRPQHF.